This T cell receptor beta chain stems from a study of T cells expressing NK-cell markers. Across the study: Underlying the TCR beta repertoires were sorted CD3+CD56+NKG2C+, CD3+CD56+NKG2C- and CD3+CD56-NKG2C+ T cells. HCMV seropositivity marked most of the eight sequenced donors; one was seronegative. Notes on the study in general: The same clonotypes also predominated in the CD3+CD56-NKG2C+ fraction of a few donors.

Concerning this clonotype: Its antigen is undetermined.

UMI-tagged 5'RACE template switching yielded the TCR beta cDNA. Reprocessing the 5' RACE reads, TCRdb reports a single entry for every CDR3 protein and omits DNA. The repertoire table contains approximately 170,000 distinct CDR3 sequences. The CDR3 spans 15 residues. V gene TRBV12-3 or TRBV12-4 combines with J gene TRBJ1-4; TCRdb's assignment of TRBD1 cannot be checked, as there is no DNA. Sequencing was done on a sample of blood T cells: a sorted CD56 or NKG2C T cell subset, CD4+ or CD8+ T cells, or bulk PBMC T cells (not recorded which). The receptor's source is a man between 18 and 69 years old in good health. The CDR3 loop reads CASSWGTGGGEKLFF.